This T cell receptor beta chain was sequenced in a study of blood T cells in healthy people across ages (dated by TCRdb to about 2015). Regarding the research as a whole: Template switching captured roughly one uniquely barcoded TCR beta cDNA molecule per two T cells in model experiments. To avoid experimental bias, donors of different ages were spread randomly across the sequencing lanes. Using the same blood draw, the study looked at two additional independent replicas of 1 million unique cDNA reads for two donors, one aged 18 to 29 and the other aged 80 or older. Donors were grouped into four age groups: young (average roughly 17 years), middle-aged (around 39), aged (around 62) and long-lived (about 89). The study measured age-related changes in TCR beta repertoire diversity using deep sequencing normalized with unique cDNA molecular identifiers.

Study-wide conclusions, independent of this receptor: Observed TCR beta diversity per million T cells fell roughly linearly with age, and a significant reduction was already apparent by age around 36. A strong correlation was found between observed TCR beta diversity and the percentage of naive T cells measured by flow cytometry. Estimates of total diversity based on one million sequenced T cells were regarded as lower bounds and as underestimates. Compared with the aged group, the long-lived group had more naive CD4+ T cells, fewer expanded clones and increased TCR diversity, a pattern suggesting age selection. The CMV infection status of donors was not known, potentially confounding age-related changes in expanded clonotypes. Conclusive comparison of naive and antigen-experienced compartments was prevented by the profiling of bulk unsorted PBMCs.

Trimming removed 2 bases from V and 6 bases from J, leaving 9 bases between the germline ends. Including cysteine and phenylalanine, the CDR3 has 13 amino acids. Just the 39-base CDR3 DNA is kept, in frame starting at base 1. CDR1 and CDR2 are read off the germline V gene as MGHRA and YSYEKL. As for this clonotype: Its antigen remains undetermined. No base quality values were provided; no much bigger clone lies one nucleotide off.

The donors were roughly 38 Caucasian individuals from Russia, aged roughly 6 to 90 years, who were systemically healthy. Around 10 milliliters of peripheral blood were collected from each donor into EDTA-treated Vacutainer tubes. Ficoll-Paque density-gradient centrifugation was used to isolate PBMCs, with at least 6.5 million obtained per sample. Trizol reagent was used to extract total RNA from PBMCs, with at least 5.5 micrograms per sample. The percentages of naive CD45RAhigh/CD27high T cells were determined by flow cytometry on a PBMC aliquot from every donor. The library was obtained by 5' RACE. The sample was run on an Illumina HiSeq 2500. A second 7 to 11 cycle PCR used a sample-barcoded 5' primer and a J-beta primer mix. A unique molecular identifier was introduced onto each TCR beta cDNA molecule by a template-switch 5' adaptor carrying 12 random nucleotides. Each sample yielded at least 2.5 million CDR3-containing paired-end reads. First-strand cDNA was synthesized from all RNA with the Mint cDNA synthesis kit, primed by a TRBC-specific oligonucleotide. Following uracil-DNA glycosylase treatment, all cDNA underwent a first 18-cycle PCR with the universal primers M1SS and BC2_uni_R. Per the authors' processing: Normalization of each sample was performed by random selection of 1 million high-quality reads, each carrying a distinct molecular identifier. Instead of being binned into consensus sequences, reads that shared molecular identifiers were thrown out. CDR3 identification, clonotype clustering and error correction used MiTCR with a Q25 quality threshold and the strictest error-elimination algorithm. Lower-bound total TCR beta diversity was estimated with a nonparametric unseen species model using Euler transformation. The public sequencing data were trimmed at Q25 with fastp and processed into clonotypes with MiXCR by TCRdb, which kept only in-frame beta chains. Rows merge per CDR3 protein into single entries with the most common DNA and genes. The V and J calls follow TCRdb's processing rather than the paper's. The sample table shows 650,000 or so distinct CDR3 sequences, and roughly half are seen once. Jointly, the top ten make up about 13% of the sample.

This sequence originates from a woman at least 80 years old in good health. Sequenced material: blood. The rearranged chain carries TRBV4-1 and TRBJ2-3; no D gene call is confident. The nucleotides read TGCGCCAGCAGCCAATCACGATTGGATACGCAGTATTTT. Its protein is CASSQSRLDTQYF.